This T cell receptor beta chain was sequenced for a study of Ad26.COV2.S vaccination and SARS-CoV-2 variants. V was pared by 4 bases and J by 2 bases, with 4 bases of the junction left unmatched. CDR3 length: 16 amino acids. CDR1 SGHDT and CDR2 YYEEEE come from the germline V gene. Assay used: immunoSEQ multiplex PCR; TCRdb lists only in-frame clones, some missing. The sample holds over 400,000 clones, around 91% seen once. Treatment in this sample: 15 to 20 received Ad26.COV2.S at low or high dose, single or two shots; 5 received placebo; per-sample allocation not given. The investigators took samples on day 63 after the first vaccine or placebo injection.

This TCR came from a person aged 18-60 years who received the Ad26.COV2.S COVID-19 vaccine or a placebo. This rearrangement joins TRBV5-6 to TRBJ2-4, with 12 positions matching TRBD2. The sequencing used peripheral blood, collected in a trial of Ad26.COV2.S vaccine versus placebo. As DNA, the CDR3 is TGTGCCAGCAGCCCTGGACTAGCGGGAACCAAAAACATTCAGTACTTC. This translates into CASSPGLAGTKNIQYF.